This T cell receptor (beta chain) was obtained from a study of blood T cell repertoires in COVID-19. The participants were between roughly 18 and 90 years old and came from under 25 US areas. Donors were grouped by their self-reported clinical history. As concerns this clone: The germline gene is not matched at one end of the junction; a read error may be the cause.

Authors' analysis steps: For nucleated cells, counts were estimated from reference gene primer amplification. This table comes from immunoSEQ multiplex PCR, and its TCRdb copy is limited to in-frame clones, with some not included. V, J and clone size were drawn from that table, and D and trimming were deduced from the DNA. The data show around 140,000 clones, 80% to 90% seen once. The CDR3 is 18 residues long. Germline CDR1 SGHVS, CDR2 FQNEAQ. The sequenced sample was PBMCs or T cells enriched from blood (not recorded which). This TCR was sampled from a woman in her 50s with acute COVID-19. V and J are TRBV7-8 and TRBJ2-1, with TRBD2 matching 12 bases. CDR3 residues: CASSLEVWTSGNYNEQLF. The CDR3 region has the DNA TGTGCCAGCAGCTTAGAAGTGTGGACTAGCGGGAACTACAATGAGCAGCTCTTC.